These 19 T cell receptor beta chains originate from one sample sequenced in a study of blood T cell repertoires in COVID-19. TCRdb's copy holds only in-frame clones and misses some; the assay was immunoSEQ multiplex PCR. The sample gives about 100,000 clones, roughly four fifths of which show up once; roughly 19% is in the top ten. What was sequenced was peripheral blood. Receptor source: a man between 65 and 80 years old with active or convalescent COVID-19.

V and J are TRBV28 and TRBJ2-7; D is uncertain. The germline V gene has CDR1 MDHEN and CDR2 SYDVKM. Trimming left V 8 bases short and J 6 bases short, with 20 bases between. CDR3 size: 14 residues. CDR3 in DNA: TGTGCCAGCCGCTTTTCGGCACAGCTTGCCGAGCAGTACTTC. Residues: CASRFSAQLAEQYF.

The chain has TRBV15 and TRBJ2-1; no definite D call. V lost 0 bases to trimming and J lost 9 bases, with 6 bases between them. The CDR3 runs 12 residues. Germline V gives CDR1 LNHNV, CDR2 YYDKDF (reference sequence). The CDR3 sequence is CATSRDSFEQFF. The DNA of the CDR3 is TGTGCCACCAGCAGAGATTCATTTGAGCAGTTCTTC.

The chain combines TRBV2 with TRBJ1-2, with D possibly being TRBD1 (5 bases). CDR3 length: 13 residues. Per germline, CDR1 SNHLY and CDR2 FYNNEI. Trimming stripped 6 bases from V and 8 bases from J, with 16 bases between. The CDR3 spells CASSARGTLGYTF. The CDR3 region has the DNA TGTGCCAGCAGCGCCCGCGGGACTCTCGGCTACACCTTC. The whole variable domain, remainder taken from reference TRBV2 and TRBJ1-2, is EPEVTQTPSHQVTQMGQEVILRCVPISNHLYFYWYRQILGQKVEFLVSFYNNEISEKSEIFDDQFSVERPDGSNFTLKIRSTKLEDSAMYFCASSARGTLGYTFGSGTRLTVV.

V and J are TRBV5-6 and TRBJ1-1; TRBD1 is a possible D gene (5 bases). V lost 4 bases and J 0 bases, leaving 7 bases between the germline ends. Germline V gives CDR1 SGHDT, CDR2 YYEEEE. This CDR3 comprises 13 residues. This chain's CDR3 is CASSPRVNTEAFF. In nucleotides, the CDR3 is TGTGCCAGCAGCCCCAGGGTGAACACTGAAGCTTTCTTT.

The chain couples TRBV7-9 to TRBJ1-6; 7 bases are a match to TRBD1. The CDR3 covers 15 residues. Germline V lookup: CDR1 SEHNR, CDR2 FQNEAQ (reference sequence). Trimming cost V 5 bases and J 7 bases; bases outside gene matches: 8. The CDR3 DNA is TGTGCCAGCAGCCCCCGACAGGGTTGGAATTCACCCCTCCACTTT. Translating it yields CASSPRQGWNSPLHF. Based on the CDR3 plus reference TRBV7-9 and TRBJ1-6, the full variable domain is DTGVSQNPRHKITKRGQNVTFRCDPISEHNRLYWYRQTLGQGPEFLTYFQNEAQLEKSRLLSDRFSAERPKGSFSTLEIQRTEQGDSAMYLCASSPRQGWNSPLHFGNGTRLTVT.

The chain carries TRBV6-1 and TRBJ2-3; D ambiguous. The length of the CDR3 is 16 residues. Trimming removed 0 bases at V and 6 bases at J, with 16 bases between. Germline CDR1 reads MNHNS; CDR2 reads SASEGT. This CDR3 is CASSEAALSSFDTQYF. The DNA for the CDR3 is TGTGCCAGCAGTGAAGCAGCCCTAAGTAGTTTTGATACGCAGTATTTT.

V gene TRBV28 combines with J gene TRBJ1-6; D is ambiguous. V was cut by 4 bases and J by 3 bases, with 10 bases left in between. The germline gives CDR1 MDHEN, CDR2 SYDVKM. There are 15 residues in the CDR3. The CDR3 region is CASSSPQIYNSPLHF. CDR3 sequence (DNA): TGTGCCAGCAGTTCCCCGCAGATCTATAATTCACCCCTCCACTTT.

This clone was counted once. The CDR3 is CASSVGQGTYEQYF. In nucleotides, the CDR3 is TGTGCCAGCAGTGTTGGACAGGGGACCTACGAGCAGTACTTC. The genes are TRBV2 and TRBJ2-7; 9 positions match TRBD1. The CDR3 sequence is 14 residues long. Trimming took 4 bases from V and 2 from J; bases not matched to a gene: 3. Germline loops: CDR1 SNHLY, CDR2 FYNNEI.

The chain is built from TRBV28 and TRBJ2-7; TRBD1 might be the D (5 bases). The length of the CDR3 is 12 residues. CDR1 and CDR2 from the germline V gene are MDHEN and SYDVKM. The CDR3 protein is CATHQGRNEQYF. The CDR3 DNA reads as TGTGCAACCCACCAGGGCCGAAACGAGCAGTACTTC.

This clone turned up a few times. V and J are TRBV6-1 and TRBJ1-2, with TRBD1 matching over 9 bases. Germline CDR1 MNHNS, CDR2 SASEGT. Germline trimming cut 2 bases from V and 5 bases from J; bases unmatched to any gene: 9. The CDR3 extends over 16 amino acids. The CDR3 sequence is CASSETSGTGRYGYTF. In DNA, the CDR3 is TGTGCCAGCAGTGAAACGTCCGGGACAGGGAGATATGGCTACACCTTC.

The CDR3 here is CASSQDPSGGIGNIQYF. DNA for the CDR3: TGTGCCAGCAGCCAAGATCCGAGCGGGGGGATAGGAAACATTCAGTACTTC. The rearrangement links TRBV3-1 (or the pseudogene TRBV3-2) to TRBJ2-4, with 9 bases fitting TRBD2. The germline CDR1 and CDR2 sequences are LGHDT and YNNKEL (reference sequence). The CDR3 runs 17 residues. J was trimmed by 6 bases and V by 0 bases; bases with no gene match: 9.

V and J are TRBV6-5 and TRBJ1-5; possible D gene TRBD1, 6 bases. Trimming shortened V by 11 bases and J by 7 bases, and 18 bases separated the two germline ends. CDR3 length: 13 residues. Germline assignment: CDR1 MNHEY and CDR2 SVGAGI. CDR3 bases: TGTGCCGGACTCGGGGGGAGGGGGCAGCCCCAGCATTTT. It translates to CAGLGGRGQPQHF.

The chain has TRBV30 and TRBJ1-1; possibly TRBD1 for D (5 bases). Trimming removed 3 bases at V and 1 base at J, with 18 bases between. CDR1 is GTSNPN and CDR2 is SVGIG in the germline V gene (reference sequence). CDR3 size: 16 residues. The CDR3 region is CAWSQVWGRTNTEAFF. The DNA of the CDR3 is TGTGCCTGGAGCCAAGTGTGGGGCAGGACGAACACTGAAGCTTTCTTT. The full variable domain, completed using reference TRBV30 and TRBJ1-1, is SQTIHQWPATLVQPVGSPLSLECTVEGTSNPNLYWYRQAAGRGLQLLFYSVGIGQISSEVPQNLSASRPQDRQFILSSKKLLLSDSGFYLCAWSQVWGRTNTEAFFGQGTRLTVV.

This clone was picked up many times. The J gene is TRBJ2-7, the V gene TRBV2, with 7 positions matching TRBD1. CDR1 SNHLY and CDR2 FYNNEI come from the germline V gene. The CDR3 is made up of 14 amino acids. J was trimmed by 0 bases and V by 8 bases; bases with no gene match: 7. The DNA for the CDR3 is TGTGCCAGCGGAGACAGGGCTAACTCCTACGAGCAGTACTTC. Translated: CASGDRANSYEQYF.

Here the CDR3 reads CATSLGHATGELFF. In nucleotides, the CDR3 is TGTGCCACCAGTTTAGGACACGCCACCGGGGAGCTGTTTTTT. V and J are TRBV24-1 and TRBJ2-2, with D possibly being TRBD1 (5 bases). V lost 6 bases to trimming and J lost 4 bases, with 11 bases between them. There are 14 residues in the CDR3. Germline-derived CDR1 and CDR2 are KGHDR and SFDVKD.

This chain joins TRBV15 and TRBJ2-7; D is possibly TRBD2 (5 bases). In germline, CDR1 is LNHNV, CDR2 YYDKDF (reference sequence). The CDR3 consists of 15 residues. Trimming left V 1 base short and J 1 base short, with 11 bases between. CDR3 loop: CATSRAFPGSYEQYF. In DNA form, the CDR3 reads TGTGCCACCAGCAGAGCCTTCCCGGGATCCTACGAGCAGTACTTC.

The rearrangement joins TRBV11-2 to TRBJ2-2, with 7 bases that match TRBD2. Germline V gene data show CDR1 as SGHAT and CDR2 as FQNNGV. V was pared by 3 bases and J by 0 bases, with 1 base of the junction left unmatched. This CDR3 contains 15 residues. CDR3 in amino acids: CASSLAGANTGELFF. CDR3 nucleotide sequence: TGTGCCAGCAGCTTGGCGGGGGCGAACACCGGGGAGCTGTTTTTT.

The genes are TRBV6-1 and TRBJ2-2; 9 bases are shared with TRBD2. The V segment lost 4 bases and the J segment 4 bases; nucleotides outside the gene matches: 10. The CDR3 spans 17 residues. Germline V gene sequence: CDR1 MNHNS, CDR2 SASEGT. CDR3: CASSGYYGTSTTGELFF. CDR3 bases: TGTGCCAGCAGTGGGTACTATGGGACTAGCACCACCGGGGAGCTGTTTTTT.

The chain uses TRBV14 and TRBJ1-5, with D possibly TRBD1 on 5 matching bases. CDR1 SGHDN and CDR2 FVKESK come from the germline V gene. Trimming cost V 6 bases and J 4 bases, with 13 bases left between them. The CDR3 sequence is 14 residues long. CDR3 loop: CASSKRGGNQPQHF. DNA of the CDR3: TGTGCCAGCAGTAAGAGGGGAGGGAATCAGCCCCAGCATTTT.